This T cell receptor beta chain derives from a study of blood T cell repertoires in COVID-19. Sequenced by immunoSEQ multiplex PCR; TCRdb stores in-frame clones only, minus some. The sample holds under 200,000 clones; around 84% are singletons and the top ten take about 14%. Followed over time, Seattle patients had been enrolled while infection was active. The CDR3 is 14 residues long. V shed 4 bases and J shed 5 bases, with 13 bases lying between them. Looked up from germline, CDR1 is SGDLS and CDR2 is YYNGEE. Sequenced input: peripheral blood. This clonotype originated in a woman between 70 and 85 years old with COVID-19, enrolled during active disease. The V call is TRBV9, the J call TRBJ2-1; tentatively, D is TRBD2 (6 bases). The CDR3 sequence: CASSPNSGNNEQFF. The CDR3 DNA reads TGTGCCAGCAGCCCTAATAGCGGAAACAATGAGCAGTTCTTC.